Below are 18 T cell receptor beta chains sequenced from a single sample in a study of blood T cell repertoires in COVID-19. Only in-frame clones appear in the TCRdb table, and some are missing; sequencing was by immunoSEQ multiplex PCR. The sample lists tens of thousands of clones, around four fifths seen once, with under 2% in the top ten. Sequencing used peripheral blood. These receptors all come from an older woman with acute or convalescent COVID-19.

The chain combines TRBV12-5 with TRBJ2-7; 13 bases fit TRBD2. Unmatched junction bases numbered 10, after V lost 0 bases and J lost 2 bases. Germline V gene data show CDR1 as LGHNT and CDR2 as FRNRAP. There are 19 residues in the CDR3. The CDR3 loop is CASGLVAGTSGNPTYEQYF. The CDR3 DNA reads TGTGCTAGTGGTTTGGTCGCCGGGACTAGCGGGAACCCAACCTACGAGCAGTACTTC.

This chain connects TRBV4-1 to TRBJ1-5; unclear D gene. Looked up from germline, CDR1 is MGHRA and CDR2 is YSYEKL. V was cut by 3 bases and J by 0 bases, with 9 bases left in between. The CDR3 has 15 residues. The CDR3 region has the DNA TGCGCCAGCAGCCAGGGTGACACTAGCAATCAGCCCCAGCATTTT. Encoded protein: CASSQGDTSNQPQHF.

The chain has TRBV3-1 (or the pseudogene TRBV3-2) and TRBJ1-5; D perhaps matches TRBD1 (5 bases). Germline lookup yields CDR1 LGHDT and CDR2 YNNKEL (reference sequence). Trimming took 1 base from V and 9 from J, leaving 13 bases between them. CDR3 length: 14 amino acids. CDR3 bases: TGTGCCAGCAGCCAAGGGGGAGGGGCGACGCCCCAGCATTTT. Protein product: CASSQGGGATPQHF.

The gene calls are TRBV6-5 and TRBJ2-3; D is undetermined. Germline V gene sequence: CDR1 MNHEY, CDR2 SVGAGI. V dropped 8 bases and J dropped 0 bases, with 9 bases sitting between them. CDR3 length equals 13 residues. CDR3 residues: CASEIPSTDTQYF. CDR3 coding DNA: TGTGCCAGCGAGATCCCTAGCACAGATACGCAGTATTTT.

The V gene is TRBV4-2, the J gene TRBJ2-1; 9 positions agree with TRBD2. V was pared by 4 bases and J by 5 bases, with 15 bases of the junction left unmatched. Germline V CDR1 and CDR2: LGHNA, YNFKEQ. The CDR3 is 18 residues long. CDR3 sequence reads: CASSPINGLAGPHNEQFF. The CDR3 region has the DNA TGTGCCAGCAGCCCGATTAACGGGCTAGCGGGACCCCACAATGAGCAGTTCTTC.

The CDR3 DNA follows: TGTGCCAGCAGTGAAGCTAGTCGTGCCATTCAGTACTTC. Translation: CASSEASRAIQYF. The chain is built from TRBV6-1 and TRBJ2-4; no clear D gene. CDR3 length: 13 amino acids. Trimming took 0 bases from V and 9 from J, leaving 9 bases between them. Germline-derived CDR1 and CDR2 are MNHNS and SASEGT.

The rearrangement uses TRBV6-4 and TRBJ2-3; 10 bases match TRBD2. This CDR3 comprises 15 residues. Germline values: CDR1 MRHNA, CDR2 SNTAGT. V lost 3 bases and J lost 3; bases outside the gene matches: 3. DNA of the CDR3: TGTGCCAGCAGTGAAACTAGCGGGACGACAGATACGCAGTATTTT. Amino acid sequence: CASSETSGTTDTQYF.

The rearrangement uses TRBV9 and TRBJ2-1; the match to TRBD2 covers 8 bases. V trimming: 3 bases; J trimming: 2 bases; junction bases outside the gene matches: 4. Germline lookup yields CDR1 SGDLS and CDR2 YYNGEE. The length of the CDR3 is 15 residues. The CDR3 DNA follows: TGTGCCAGCAGCGCGAGACTAGCGACCTACAATGAGCAGTTCTTC. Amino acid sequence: CASSARLATYNEQFF. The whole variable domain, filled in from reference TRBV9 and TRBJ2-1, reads DSGVTQTPKHLITATGQRVTLRCSPRSGDLSVYWYQQSLDQGLQFLIQYYNGEERAKGNILERFSAQQFPDLHSELNLSSLELGDSALYFCASSARLATYNEQFFGPGTRLTVL.

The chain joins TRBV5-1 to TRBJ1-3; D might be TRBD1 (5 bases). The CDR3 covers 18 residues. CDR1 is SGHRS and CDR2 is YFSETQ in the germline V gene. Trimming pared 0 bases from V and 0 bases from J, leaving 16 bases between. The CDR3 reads CASSLGQPSRTSGNTIYF. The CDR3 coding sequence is TGCGCCAGCAGCTTGGGACAGCCTTCCCGAACCTCTGGAAACACCATATATTTT.

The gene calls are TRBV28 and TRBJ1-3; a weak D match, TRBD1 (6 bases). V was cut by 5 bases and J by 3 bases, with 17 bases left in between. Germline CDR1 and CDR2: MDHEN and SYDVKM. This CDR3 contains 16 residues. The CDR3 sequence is CASSPFLTGIGNTIYF. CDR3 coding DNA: TGTGCCAGCAGTCCCTTTTTGACAGGCATTGGAAACACCATATATTTT. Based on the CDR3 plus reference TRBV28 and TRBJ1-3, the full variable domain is DVKVTQSSRYLVKRTGEKVFLECVQDMDHENMFWYRQDPGLGLRLIYFSYDVKMKEKGDIPEGYSVSREKKERFSLILESASTNQTSMYLCASSPFLTGIGNTIYFGEGSWLTVV.

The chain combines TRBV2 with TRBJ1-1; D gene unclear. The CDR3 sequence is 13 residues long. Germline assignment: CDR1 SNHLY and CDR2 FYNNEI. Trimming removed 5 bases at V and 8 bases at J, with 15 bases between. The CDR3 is CASSILGEGEAFF. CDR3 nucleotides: TGTGCCAGCAGTATCCTTGGGGAGGGAGAAGCTTTCTTT.

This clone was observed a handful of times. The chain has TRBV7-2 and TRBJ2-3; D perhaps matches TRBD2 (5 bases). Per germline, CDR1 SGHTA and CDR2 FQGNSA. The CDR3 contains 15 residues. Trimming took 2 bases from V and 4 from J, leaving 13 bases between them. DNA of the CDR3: TGTGCCAGCAGCTTAAATGGAGGAGTTGCAGATACGCAGTATTTT. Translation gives CASSLNGGVADTQYF. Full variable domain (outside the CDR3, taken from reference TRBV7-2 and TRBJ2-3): GAGVSQSPSNKVTEKGKDVELRCDPISGHTALYWYRQSLGQGLEFLIYFQGNSAPDKSGLPSDRFSAERTGGSVSTLTIQRTQQEDSAVYLCASSLNGGVADTQYFGPGTRLTVL.

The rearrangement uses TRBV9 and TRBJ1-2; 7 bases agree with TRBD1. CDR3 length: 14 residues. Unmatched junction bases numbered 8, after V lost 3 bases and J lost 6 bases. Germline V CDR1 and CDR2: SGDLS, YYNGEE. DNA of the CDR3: TGTGCCAGCAGCGCTGTGAGGGGGCTCGATGGCTACACCTTC. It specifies CASSAVRGLDGYTF.

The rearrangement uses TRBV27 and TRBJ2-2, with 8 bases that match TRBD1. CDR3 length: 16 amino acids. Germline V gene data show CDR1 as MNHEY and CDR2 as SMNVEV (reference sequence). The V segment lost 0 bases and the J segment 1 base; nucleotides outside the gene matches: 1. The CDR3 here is CASSLSGQVNTGELFF. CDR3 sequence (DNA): TGTGCCAGCAGTTTATCGGGACAGGTGAACACCGGGGAGCTGTTTTTT.

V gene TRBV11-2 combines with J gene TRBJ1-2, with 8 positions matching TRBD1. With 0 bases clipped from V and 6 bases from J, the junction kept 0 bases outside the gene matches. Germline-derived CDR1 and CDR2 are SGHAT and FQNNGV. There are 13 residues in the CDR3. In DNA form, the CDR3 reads TGTGCCAGCAGCTTAGACAGGGGGCATGGCTACACCTTC. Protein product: CASSLDRGHGYTF.

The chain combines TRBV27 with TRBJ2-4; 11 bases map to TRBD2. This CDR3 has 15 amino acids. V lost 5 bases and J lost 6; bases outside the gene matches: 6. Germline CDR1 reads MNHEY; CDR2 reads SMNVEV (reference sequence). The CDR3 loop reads CASSLRLAGLNIQYF. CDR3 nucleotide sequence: TGTGCCAGCAGTCTAAGACTAGCGGGGCTAAACATTCAGTACTTC.

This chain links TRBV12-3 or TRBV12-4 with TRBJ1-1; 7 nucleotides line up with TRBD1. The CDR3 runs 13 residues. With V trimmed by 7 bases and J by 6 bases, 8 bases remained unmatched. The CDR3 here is CASTDTGAAEAFF. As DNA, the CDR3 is TGTGCCAGCACGGATACAGGGGCCGCTGAAGCTTTCTTT.

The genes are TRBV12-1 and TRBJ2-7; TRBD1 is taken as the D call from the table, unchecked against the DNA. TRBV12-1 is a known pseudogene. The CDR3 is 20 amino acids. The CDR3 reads CASSSDPGQGRYDRNYEQYF. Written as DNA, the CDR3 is TGTGCCAGCAGCTCCGACCCGGGACAGGGGAGGTATGATAGGAATTACGAGCAGTACTTC.